This TCR beta chain is drawn from a study of cytomegalovirus exposure and HLA in healthy donors. The study's findings and limits: Researchers reported in a later analysis that a missense DCLRE1C variant was tied to TCR beta V- and J-gene trimming. What a later analysis reportedly showed was that an Asian-associated ancestry cluster had fewer N-insertions than the approximately 700-donor mean. Prediction of most subjects' HLA-A and HLA-B alleles by TCR beta sequences was reportedly accurate. Information on immune exposure was restricted to one variable (CMV serostatus).

PCR used 60 Vbeta primers and 13 Jbeta primers. Using immunoSEQ multiplex PCR, the repertoire was profiled, and TCRdb retains in-frame clones only, with some absent. The sample holds fewer than 200,000 clones, roughly a tenth seen once. In regard to this clone: Its matching antigen is unknown.

The CDR3 has 15 amino acids. The germline V gene encodes CDR1 SGHTA and CDR2 FQGNSA. Trimming stripped 0 bases from V and 0 bases from J, with 9 bases between. The material sequenced was PBMCs. This clonotype was sampled from a woman aged 25 to 39 in good health and CMV-seropositive. The V gene is TRBV7-2, the J gene TRBJ2-7; D is unclear. CDR3 residues: CASSLAAGFSYEQYF. Here the CDR3 DNA reads TGTGCCAGCAGCTTAGCGGCAGGATTCTCCTACGAGCAGTACTTC.